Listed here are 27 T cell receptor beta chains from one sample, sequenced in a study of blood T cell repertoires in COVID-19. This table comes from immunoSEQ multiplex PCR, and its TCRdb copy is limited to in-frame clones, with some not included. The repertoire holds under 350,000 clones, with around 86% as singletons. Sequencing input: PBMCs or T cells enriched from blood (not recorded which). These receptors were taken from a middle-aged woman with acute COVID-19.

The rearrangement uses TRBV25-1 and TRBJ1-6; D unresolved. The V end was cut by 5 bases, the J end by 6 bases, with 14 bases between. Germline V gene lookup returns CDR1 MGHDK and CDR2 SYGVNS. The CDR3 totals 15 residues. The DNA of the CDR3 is TGTGCCAGCAGTAACGCCAGAGGAACTAATTCACCCCTCCACTTT. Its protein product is CASSNARGTNSPLHF.

The CDR3 loop reads CASTPSLLAGGGDNEQFF. CDR3 sequence (DNA): TGTGCCAGCACCCCGTCCCTTTTAGCGGGGGGGGGTGACAATGAGCAGTTCTTC. The gene calls are TRBV11-2 and TRBJ2-1, with 11 bases aligning to TRBD2. The CDR3 is 18 residues long. V gave up 7 bases and J gave up 5 bases; unmatched junction bases: 16. CDR1 is SGHAT, CDR2 FQNNGV, per germline.

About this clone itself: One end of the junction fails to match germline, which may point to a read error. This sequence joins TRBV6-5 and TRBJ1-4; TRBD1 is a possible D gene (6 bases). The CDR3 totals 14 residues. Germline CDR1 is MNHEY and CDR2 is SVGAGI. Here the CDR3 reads CASSYSRQETLKTF. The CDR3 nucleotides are TGTGCCAGCAGTTACTCGAGACAGGAGACGCTAAAAACGTTT.

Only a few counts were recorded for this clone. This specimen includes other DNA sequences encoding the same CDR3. CDR3 sequence (DNA): TGCGCCAGCAGCCAAGACAGCAGCGGGCGGTCCTACGAGCAGTACTTC. It is translated as CASSQDSSGRSYEQYF. This chain links TRBV4-1 with TRBJ2-7, with TRBD2 as a possible D gene (6 bases). This CDR3 is 16 amino acids long. The V end was cut by 0 bases, the J end by 1 base, with 13 bases between. The germline gives CDR1 MGHRA, CDR2 YSYEKL.

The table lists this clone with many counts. The DNA of the CDR3 is TGTGCCAGCAGCTTGCCGGGGGGTTACGAGCAGTACTTC. It codes for CASSLPGGYEQYF. The chain combines TRBV7-8 with TRBJ2-7; TRBD2 aligns across 7 bases. CDR1 is SGHVS and CDR2 is FQNEAQ in the germline V gene. The CDR3 length is 13 residues. V gave up 3 bases and J gave up 4 bases; unmatched junction bases: 3.

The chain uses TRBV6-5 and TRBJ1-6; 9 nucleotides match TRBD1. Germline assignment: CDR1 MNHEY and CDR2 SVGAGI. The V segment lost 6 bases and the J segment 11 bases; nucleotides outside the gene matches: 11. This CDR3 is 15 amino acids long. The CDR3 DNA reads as TGTGCCAGCAGGTCGGGGACAGGGAGTATACCACCCCTCCACTTT. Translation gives CASRSGTGSIPPLHF.

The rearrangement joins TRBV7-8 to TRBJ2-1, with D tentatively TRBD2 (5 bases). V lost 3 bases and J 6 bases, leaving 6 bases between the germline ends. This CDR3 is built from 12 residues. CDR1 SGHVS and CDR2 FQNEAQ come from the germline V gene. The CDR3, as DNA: TGTGCCAGCAGCTTCACTAGCAATGAGCAGTTCTTC. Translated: CASSFTSNEQFF.

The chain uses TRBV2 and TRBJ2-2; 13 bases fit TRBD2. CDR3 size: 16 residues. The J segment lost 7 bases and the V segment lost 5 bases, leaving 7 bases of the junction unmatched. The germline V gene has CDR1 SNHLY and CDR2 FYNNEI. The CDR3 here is CASSLLAGGLIGELFF. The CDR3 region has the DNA TGTGCCAGCAGTCTACTAGCGGGGGGGCTGATCGGGGAGCTGTTTTTT.

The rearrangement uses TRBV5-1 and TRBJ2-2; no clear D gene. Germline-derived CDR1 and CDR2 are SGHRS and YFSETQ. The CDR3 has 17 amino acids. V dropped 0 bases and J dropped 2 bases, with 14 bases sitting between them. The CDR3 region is CASSLAFTHTNTGELFF. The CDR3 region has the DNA TGCGCCAGCAGCTTGGCTTTTACACACACAAACACCGGGGAGCTGTTTTTT.

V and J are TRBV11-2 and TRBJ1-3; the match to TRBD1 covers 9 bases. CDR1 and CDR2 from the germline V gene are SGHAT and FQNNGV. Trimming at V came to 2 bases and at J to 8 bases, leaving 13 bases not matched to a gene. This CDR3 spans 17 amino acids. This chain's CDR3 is CASSLRTGTGSLDTIYF. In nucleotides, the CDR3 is TGTGCCAGCAGCTTACGTACAGGGACAGGGAGTCTAGACACCATATATTTT.

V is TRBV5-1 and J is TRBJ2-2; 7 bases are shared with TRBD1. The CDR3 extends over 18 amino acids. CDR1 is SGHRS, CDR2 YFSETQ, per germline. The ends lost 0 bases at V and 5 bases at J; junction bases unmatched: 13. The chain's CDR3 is CASSLGLRDSSETGELFF. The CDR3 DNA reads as TGCGCCAGCAGCTTGGGCCTCCGGGACAGTAGTGAGACCGGGGAGCTGTTTTTT.

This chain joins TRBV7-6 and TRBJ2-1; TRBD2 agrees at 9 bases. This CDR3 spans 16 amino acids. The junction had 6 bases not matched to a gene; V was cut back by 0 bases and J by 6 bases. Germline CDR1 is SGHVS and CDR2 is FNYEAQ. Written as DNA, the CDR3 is TGTGCCAGCAGCTTAGCGATTAGCGGGAGCGCCAATGAGCAGTTCTTC. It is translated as CASSLAISGSANEQFF.

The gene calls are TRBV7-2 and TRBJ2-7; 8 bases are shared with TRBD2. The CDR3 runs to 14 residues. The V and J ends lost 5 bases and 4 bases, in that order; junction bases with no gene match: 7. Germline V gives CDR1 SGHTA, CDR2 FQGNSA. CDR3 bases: TGTGCCAGCAGCCCGCCCGCGGGGGGTTACGAGCAGTACTTC. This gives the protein CASSPPAGGYEQYF.

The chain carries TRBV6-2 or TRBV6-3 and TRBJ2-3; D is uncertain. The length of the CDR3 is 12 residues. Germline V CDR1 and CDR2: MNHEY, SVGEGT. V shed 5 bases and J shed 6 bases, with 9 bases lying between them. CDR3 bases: TGTGCCAGCAGTGTTCTATGGGATACGCAGTATTTT. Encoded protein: CASSVLWDTQYF.

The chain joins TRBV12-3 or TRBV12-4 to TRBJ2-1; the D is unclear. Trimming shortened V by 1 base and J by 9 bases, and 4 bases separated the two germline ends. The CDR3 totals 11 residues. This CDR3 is CASSLVAEQFF. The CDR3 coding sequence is TGTGCCAGCAGTTTAGTGGCTGAGCAGTTCTTC.

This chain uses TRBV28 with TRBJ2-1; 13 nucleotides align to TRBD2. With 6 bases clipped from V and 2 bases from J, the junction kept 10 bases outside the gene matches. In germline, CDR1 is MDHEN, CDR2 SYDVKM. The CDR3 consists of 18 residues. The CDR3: CASSSGTSGIWTYNEQFF. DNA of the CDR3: TGTGCCAGCAGCTCCGGGACTAGCGGGATTTGGACCTACAATGAGCAGTTCTTC.

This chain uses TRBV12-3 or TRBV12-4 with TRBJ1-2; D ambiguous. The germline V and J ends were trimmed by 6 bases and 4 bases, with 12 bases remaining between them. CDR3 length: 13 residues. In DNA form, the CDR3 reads TGTGCCAGCAGCTACCTGCGCATCTATGGCTACACCTTC. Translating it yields CASSYLRIYGYTF.

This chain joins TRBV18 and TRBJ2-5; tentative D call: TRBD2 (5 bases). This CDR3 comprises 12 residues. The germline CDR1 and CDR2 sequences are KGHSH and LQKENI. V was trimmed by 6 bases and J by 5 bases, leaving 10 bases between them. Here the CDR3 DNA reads TGTGCCAGCTCCACCGAGCGGGAGACCCAGTACTTC. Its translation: CASSTERETQYF.

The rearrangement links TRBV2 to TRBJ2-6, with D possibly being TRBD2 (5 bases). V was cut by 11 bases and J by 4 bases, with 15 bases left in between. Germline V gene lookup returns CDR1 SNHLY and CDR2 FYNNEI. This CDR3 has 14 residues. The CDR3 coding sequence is TGTGCCCGATCTTTGGGGAGCGGGGCCAACGTCCTGACTTTC. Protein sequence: CARSLGSGANVLTF.

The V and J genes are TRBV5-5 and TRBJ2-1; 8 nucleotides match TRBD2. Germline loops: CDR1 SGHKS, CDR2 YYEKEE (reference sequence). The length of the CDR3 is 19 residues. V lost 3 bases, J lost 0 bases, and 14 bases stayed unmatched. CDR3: CASSWSSAGGDASYNEQFF. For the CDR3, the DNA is TGTGCCAGCAGCTGGTCCTCAGCCGGGGGGGATGCCTCCTACAATGAGCAGTTCTTC.

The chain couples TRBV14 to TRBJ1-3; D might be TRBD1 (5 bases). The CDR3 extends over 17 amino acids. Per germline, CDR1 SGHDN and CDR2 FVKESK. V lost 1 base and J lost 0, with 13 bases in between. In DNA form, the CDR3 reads TGTGCCAGCAGCCAAGCAGGGTCCCTTTACTCTGGAAACACCATATATTTT. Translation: CASSQAGSLYSGNTIYF.

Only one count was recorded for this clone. This CDR3 reads CASRPPAGSNTGELFF. CDR3 DNA: TGTGCCAGCCGACCTCCGGCAGGGTCGAACACCGGGGAGCTGTTTTTT. The chain links TRBV28 to TRBJ2-2; D is perhaps TRBD1 (5 bases). Germline V gene sequence: CDR1 MDHEN, CDR2 SYDVKM. The CDR3 contains 16 residues. Trimming left V 8 bases short and J 0 bases short, with 16 bases between.

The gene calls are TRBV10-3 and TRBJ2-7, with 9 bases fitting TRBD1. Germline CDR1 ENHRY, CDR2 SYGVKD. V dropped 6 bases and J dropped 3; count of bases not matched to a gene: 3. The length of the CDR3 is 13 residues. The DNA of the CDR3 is TGTGCCATCAGCCAGACAGGGGGCTACGAGCAGTACTTC. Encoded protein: CAISQTGGYEQYF.

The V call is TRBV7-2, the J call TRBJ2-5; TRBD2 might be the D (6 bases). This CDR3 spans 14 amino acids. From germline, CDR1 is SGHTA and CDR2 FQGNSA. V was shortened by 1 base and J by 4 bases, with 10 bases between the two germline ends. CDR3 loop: CASSLGLELETQYF. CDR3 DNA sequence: TGTGCCAGCAGCTTAGGACTAGAGCTAGAGACCCAGTACTTC.

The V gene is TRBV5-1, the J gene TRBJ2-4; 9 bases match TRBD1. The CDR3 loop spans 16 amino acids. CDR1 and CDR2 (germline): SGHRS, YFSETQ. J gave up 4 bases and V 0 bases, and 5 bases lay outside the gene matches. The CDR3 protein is CASSLEVQGAKNIQYF. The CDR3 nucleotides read TGCGCCAGCAGCTTGGAGGTACAGGGGGCGAAAAACATTCAGTACTTC.

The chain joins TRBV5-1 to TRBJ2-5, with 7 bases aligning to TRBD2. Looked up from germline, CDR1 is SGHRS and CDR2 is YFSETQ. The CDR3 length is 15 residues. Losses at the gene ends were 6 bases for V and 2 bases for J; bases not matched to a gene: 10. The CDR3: CASKWGTTVQETQYF. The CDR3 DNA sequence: TGCGCCAGCAAATGGGGGACTACCGTTCAAGAGACCCAGTACTTC.

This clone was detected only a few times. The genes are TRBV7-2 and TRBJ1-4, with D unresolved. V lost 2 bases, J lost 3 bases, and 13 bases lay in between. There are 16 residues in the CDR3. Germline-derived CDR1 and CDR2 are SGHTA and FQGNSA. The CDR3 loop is CASSLRSGGANEKLFF. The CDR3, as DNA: TGTGCCAGCAGCTTAAGAAGCGGTGGGGCTAATGAAAAACTGTTTTTT.